The entry that follows covers one T cell receptor beta chain sequence. Its antigen remains unknown. The data were taken from a study of PD-1 blockade in classical Hodgkin lymphoma. Regarding the study as a whole: Although disease activity or prior therapy may be involved, causes of the repertoire differences remain undefined.

Time point of the sample: cycle 4 day 1 (C4D1), after around six weeks of nivolumab. Brentuximab vedotin exposure varied among the patients, all of whom had relapsed after autologous stem cell transplantation. This CDR3 spans 13 amino acids. Germline assignment: CDR1 SNHLY and CDR2 FYNNEI. The germline V and J ends were trimmed by 6 bases and 3 bases, with 11 bases remaining between them. Sequencing was performed with immunoSEQ multiplex PCR; in TCRdb, only in-frame clones are kept and a portion is missing. The data contain tens of thousands of clones, approximately 70% of them singletons. This TCR was sampled from a human donor with classical Hodgkin lymphoma. The sample was peripheral blood mononuclear cells (PBMCs), taken before the fourth cycle of nivolumab. The genes are TRBV2 and TRBJ1-1, with D hard to call. Here the CDR3 reads CASSLAKYTEAFF. In DNA form, the CDR3 reads TGTGCCAGCAGCCTGGCGAAGTACACTGAAGCTTTCTTT.